This T cell receptor (beta chain) was captured in a study of glioma-infiltrating T cells after dendritic cell vaccination (dated by TCRdb to the mid-2010s). Broadly, across the study: The cohort comprised about 15 glioblastoma patients from Phase I and II dendritic cell vaccination trials, 9 newly diagnosed and 6 with recurrent disease. Between the early 2000s and the early 2010s, the patients were given dendritic cell vaccination pulsed with autologous tumor lysate. To make the vaccine, monocyte-derived dendritic cells were cultured for under 9 days with IL-4 and GM-CSF and then pulsed overnight with autologous tumor lysate. Each patient was given three intradermal dendritic cell vaccine injections, spaced two weeks apart, in the arm below the axilla. Tumor-infiltrating lymphocyte content was quantified and tumor and blood repertoires were compared in dendritic cell-vaccinated glioblastoma patients by deep sequencing of TCR beta CDR3 regions. Survival after dendritic cell vaccination was correlated with TCR sequencing metrics such as TIL content and the overlap between tumor and blood repertoires. Broader findings and caveats from the paper: After dendritic cell vaccination, a higher estimated pretreatment TIL content predicted longer time to progression and longer overall survival. The cohort was small and heterogeneous, with few patients having full blood and tumor sets and even fewer initial-recurrent tumor pairs. No direct relationship between TCR clonality and survival was found, suggesting a diverse polyclonal response may matter. The three-group TCR overlap response model was described as speculative and requiring prospective validation.

Reading from cysteine to phenylalanine, the CDR3 counts 17 amino acids. Just CDR3 DNA is preserved here, 51 bases in frame from base 1. Trimmed from V: 6 bases; trimmed from J: 2 bases; junction bases lacking a gene match: 9. CDR1 and CDR2 were assigned from the germline V gene (reference sequence) as SEHNR and FQNEAQ. Turning to this clone: The antigen it binds to is not known. The input lacks base qualities; no much larger clone sits a single base away.

The immunoSEQ assay amplified TCRB CDR3 regions from 1.5 to 2.5 micrograms of genomic DNA, or from all available DNA when less than that amount was available. For multiplex PCR, 60 forward primers for TCR V beta segments and 13 reverse primers for J beta segments were used. To estimate reads per starting template, synthetic control templates were spiked into each sample at limiting dilution. The Illumina HiSeq System generated 87 bp sequencing reads. Per the original workflow: PCR and sequencing errors were removed by merging closely related sequences with a nearest neighbor algorithm. TCR overlap was defined as the percentage of unique tumor TCR beta sequences that were also found in the peripheral blood of the same patient. The table comes from immuneACCESS by way of TCRdb, which keeps in-frame sequences with V and J called. Part of the clones is missing from these tables; in studies checked, under half for an unresolved V gene and the rest for unknown reasons. The V and J calls and clone size are taken from that table; D and trimming were inferred from the DNA. The sample records 90,000 to 95,000 clones, approximately 80% of which are singletons. The ten largest clones take up over 2% of the sample.

The time point tag for this specimen amounts to: after dendritic cell vaccination, including at tumor progression/relapse. To be selected, patients needed enough residual fresh-frozen tumor tissue and more than two years of available survival data. None of the glioblastoma patients carried an isocitrate dehydrogenase mutation, although molecular status otherwise varied. PBMC were collected before vaccination, two weeks after the third vaccination, and at tumor progression when it occurred. The Qiagen DNeasy Blood extraction Kit was used for extraction of genomic DNA. The starting material was blood, obtained after dendritic cell vaccination. Here the chain combines TRBV7-9 and TRBJ2-6, with 8 junctional bases fitting TRBD2. The receptor comes from a human donor with glioblastoma. Read as DNA, the sequence is TGTGCCAGCAGGTCGGATCCGGGAGGGGCTGGGGCCAACGTCCTGACTTTC. Its translation is CASRSDPGGAGANVLTF.